These T cell receptor beta chains were read from a single sample in a study of cytomegalovirus exposure and HLA in healthy donors. Here immunoSEQ multiplex PCR was the method, and the copy in TCRdb shows in-frame clones only, minus some. The table has 50,000 to 70,000 clones, approximately 80% seen once. Sequencing was done on a sample of PBMCs. All receptors derive from a female donor in good health and CMV-seronegative. The CDR3 runs from the conserved cysteine through the conserved F or W. The order of the fields is D gene, V gene, J gene, clone size, CDR3 DNA, CDR3 protein. The D gene is left open where the match is weak. A clone size is listed for some rows: how often the clone was seen (once, few, many), or a class if it is expanded.

NA	TRBV11-2	TRBJ2-3	NA	TGTGCCAGCAGCCCCAGCGGGTCTAGCACAGATACGCAGTATTTT	CASSPSGSSTDTQYF
TRBD2	TRBV19	TRBJ2-2	NA	TGTGCCAGTAGTTCACACCTCTCGGGACTAGCGGGAGGTGGGGCCGGGGAGCTGTTTTTT	CASSSHLSGLAGGGAGELFF
TRBD1	TRBV5-6	TRBJ1-4	NA	TGTGCCAGCAGCTTCACAGGGGTAGGAGGGGAAAAACTGTTTTTT	CASSFTGVGGEKLFF
NA	TRBV4-1	TRBJ1-5	NA	TGCGCCAGCAGCATAGGGGATTCGAGTCAGCCCCAGCATTTT	CASSIGDSSQPQHF
NA	TRBV7-3	TRBJ2-3	NA	TGTGCCAGCAGCCCCCCTTCTACAGATACGCAGTATTTT	CASSPPSTDTQYF
NA	TRBV19	TRBJ1-5	once	TGTGCCAGTAGTATAGCAGGAGGTCAGCCCCAGCATTTT	CASSIAGGQPQHF
NA	TRBV18	TRBJ2-3	once	TGTGCCAGCACTCGCGGCGCAGATACGCAGTATTTT	CASTRGADTQYF
NA	TRBV5-6	TRBJ2-3	medium-sized	TGTGCCAGCAGAACATCTAGCACAGATACGCAGTATTTT	CASRTSSTDTQYF
NA	TRBV9	TRBJ1-1	NA	TGTGCCAGCAGCGTAGATGGCAGGGGTAACACTGAAGCTTTCTTT	CASSVDGRGNTEAFF
TRBD2	TRBV6-1	TRBJ2-1	few	TGTGCCAGCAGTGAACTAGCGGGGGGCAATGAGCAGTTCTTC	CASSELAGGNEQFF
NA	TRBV6-5	TRBJ1-1	NA	TGTGCCAGCAACTCACCTACTGAAGCTTTCTTT	CASNSPTEAFF
NA	TRBV15	TRBJ1-1	NA	TGTGCCACCAGCGCCCACGGGGAGGGCAGGAGCACTGAAGCTTTCTTT	CATSAHGEGRSTEAFF
TRBD2	TRBV9	TRBJ2-2	NA	TGTGCCAGCAGCGTAGAGGGCGGGGGGCCCGGGGAGCTGTTTTTT	CASSVEGGGPGELFF
TRBD1	TRBV19	TRBJ1-2	few	TGTGCCAGTAGTGCCCGGGACAGTTCCTATGGCTACACCTTC	CASSARDSSYGYTF
TRBD1	TRBV12-5	TRBJ1-3	NA	TGTGCTAGTGGTGGTACAGGGGGCGACGGAAACACCATATATTTT	CASGGTGGDGNTIYF
NA	TRBV5-5	TRBJ2-2	NA	TGTGCCAGCAGCGTTGGTGGGCAGGGAGGCGGGGAGCTGTTTTTT	CASSVGGQGGGELFF
NA	TRBV29-1	TRBJ2-3	NA	TGCAGCGTTGAAGATGGGGGGTTTAGCACAGATACGCAGTATTTT	CSVEDGGFSTDTQYF
NA	TRBV11-2	TRBJ1-1	NA	TGTGCCAGCTCGTTGCCAGGTGAAGCTTTCTTT	CASSLPGEAFF
NA	TRBV19	TRBJ1-5	once	TGTGCCAGTAGCATGACACGCGGCAATCAGCCCCAGCATTTT	CASSMTRGNQPQHF